These 25 T cell receptor beta chains were sequenced from one sample in a study of OX40 agonist ivuxolimab in advanced cancers. Profiled with immunoSEQ multiplex PCR; TCRdb holds only in-frame clones, not every one. This table holds about 89,000 clones, more than 70% found once. The material sequenced was CD4+ or CD8+ T cells sorted from blood, taken in a trial of the OX40 agonist ivuxolimab. These receptors originate from an adult with an advanced solid tumor such as melanoma, head and neck, liver or kidney cancer.

V gene TRBV6-1 combines with J gene TRBJ2-5, with D possibly TRBD2 on 6 matching bases. In germline, CDR1 is MNHNS, CDR2 SASEGT. The CDR3 contains 14 residues. V was cut by 6 bases and J by 5 bases, with 16 bases left in between. CDR3 sequence: CASRPGLAFETQYF. DNA of the CDR3: TGTGCCAGCAGACCGGGACTGGCCTTTGAGACCCAGTACTTC.

The genes are TRBV25-1 and TRBJ2-1, with D perhaps matching TRBD1 (6 bases). V gave up 6 bases and J gave up 0 bases, with 9 bases separating them. Germline CDR1 and CDR2: MGHDK and SYGVNS. The CDR3 runs 14 residues. CDR3 residues: CASRETGSYNEQFF. DNA for the CDR3: TGTGCCAGCAGGGAGACAGGCTCCTACAATGAGCAGTTCTTC. The full variable domain, in which reference TRBV25-1 and TRBJ2-1 provide the parts outside the CDR3, is EADIYQTPRYLVIGTGKKITLECSQTMGHDKMYWYQQDPGMELHLIHYSYGVNSTEKGDLSSESTVSRIRTEHFPLTLESARPSHTSQYLCASRETGSYNEQFFGPGTRLTVL.

The chain uses TRBV5-1 and TRBJ2-3; TRBD2 aligns across 8 bases. This CDR3 contains 15 residues. V shed 4 bases and J 4 bases; nucleotides not matched to a gene: 8. Germline V gene sequence: CDR1 SGHRS, CDR2 YFSETQ. The CDR3 DNA reads as TGCGCCAGCAGCGTGGGCACGGGGGGGGCAGATACGCAGTATTTT. It translates to CASSVGTGGADTQYF. The variable domain in full, completed from reference TRBV5-1 and TRBJ2-3, reads KAGVTQTPRYLIKTRGQQVTLSCSPISGHRSVSWYQQTPGQGLQFLFEYFSETQRNKGNFPGRFSGRQFSNSRSEMNVSTLELGDSALYLCASSVGTGGADTQYFGPGTRLTVL.

The chain is built from TRBV6-1 and TRBJ1-1; D is ambiguous. Deletions cut 5 bases from V and 6 bases from J, with 13 bases between. CDR1 is MNHNS, CDR2 SASEGT, per germline. The CDR3 covers 13 residues. The CDR3 sequence is CASSYRNRPEAFF. CDR3 nucleotide sequence: TGTGCCAGCAGTTATCGGAATAGGCCTGAAGCTTTCTTT.

The chain couples TRBV14 to TRBJ2-5; the match to TRBD2 covers 8 bases. The V and J ends lost 3 bases and 5 bases, in that order; junction bases with no gene match: 8. CDR1 SGHDN and CDR2 FVKESK come from the germline V gene. This CDR3 is 15 amino acids long. CDR3 DNA sequence: TGTGCCAGCAGCCAGAATAGCGGGGTGTTGGAGACCCAGTACTTC. Its translation: CASSQNSGVLETQYF.

This clone turned up a few times. The chain recombines TRBV2 with TRBJ1-1; D unclear. The ends were cut back, 2 bases at V and 6 bases at J, with 7 bases in the middle. The CDR3 has 12 residues. Germline V lookup: CDR1 SNHLY, CDR2 FYNNEI. CDR3 DNA sequence: TGTGCCAGCAGTGAAACCAAGGCTGAAGCTTTCTTT. Translation: CASSETKAEAFF.

The chain carries TRBV29-1 and TRBJ2-6; D is perhaps TRBD1 or TRBD2 (5 bases each). The CDR3 is 14 residues long. Germline V gene lookup returns CDR1 SQVTM and CDR2 ANQGSEA. V was pared by 4 bases and J by 3 bases, with 10 bases between. The CDR3 loop is CSVVATDGANVLTF. In DNA form, the CDR3 reads TGCAGCGTTGTAGCGACAGATGGGGCCAACGTCCTGACTTTC.

This clone is a singleton in its sample. The chain uses TRBV11-3 and TRBJ2-7, with 7 bases fitting TRBD2. V gave up 5 bases and J gave up 7 bases; unmatched junction bases: 8. The CDR3 loop spans 13 amino acids. The germline CDR1 and CDR2 sequences are SGHNT and YENEEA. The CDR3 loop is CASSPGGGREQYF. In DNA form, the CDR3 reads TGTGCCAGCAGCCCTGGGGGAGGGCGGGAGCAGTACTTC.

The rearrangement uses TRBV7-8 and TRBJ1-5; D call uncertain. The germline gives CDR1 SGHVS, CDR2 FQNEAQ. The V end was cut by 1 base, the J end by 2 bases, with 15 bases between. The CDR3 spans 17 residues. CDR3 loop: CASSLDPRKVGNQPQHF. Here the CDR3 DNA reads TGTGCCAGCAGCTTAGATCCAAGGAAGGTAGGCAATCAGCCCCAGCATTTT. The full variable domain, its missing parts supplied by reference TRBV7-8 and TRBJ1-5, is GAGVSQSPRYKVAKRGQDVALRCDPISGHVSLFWYQQALGQGPEFLTYFQNEAQLDKSGLPSDRFFAERPEGSVSTLKIQRTQQEDSAVYLCASSLDPRKVGNQPQHFGDGTRLSIL.

The chain links TRBV7-3 to TRBJ2-3; no reliable D call. The V end was cut by 2 bases, the J end by 2 bases, with 2 bases between. The CDR3 totals 12 residues. Looked up from germline, CDR1 is SGHTA and CDR2 is FQGTGA. DNA of the CDR3: TGTGCCAGCAGCTTATACACAGATACGCAGTATTTT. As protein: CASSLYTDTQYF.

The V and J genes are TRBV7-2 and TRBJ1-1; the D gene is possibly TRBD1 (6 bases). Per germline, CDR1 SGHTA and CDR2 FQGNSA. The CDR3 consists of 14 residues. V shed 5 bases and J shed 5 bases, with 15 bases lying between them. The CDR3 spells CASSISPGATEAFF. The CDR3 DNA is TGTGCCAGCAGCATAAGTCCAGGGGCTACTGAAGCTTTCTTT. Full variable domain (outside the CDR3, taken from reference TRBV7-2 and TRBJ1-1): GAGVSQSPSNKVTEKGKDVELRCDPISGHTALYWYRQSLGQGLEFLIYFQGNSAPDKSGLPSDRFSAERTGGSVSTLTIQRTQQEDSAVYLCASSISPGATEAFFGQGTRLTVV.

The gene calls are TRBV10-3 and TRBJ2-3; 10 nucleotides line up with TRBD2. J was trimmed by 3 bases and V by 4 bases; bases with no gene match: 10. The CDR3 is 17 amino acids. Looked up from germline, CDR1 is ENHRY and CDR2 is SYGVKD. CDR3 nucleotides: TGTGCCATCAGTGGGGTGAGCGGGGGGGCTGGTACAGATACGCAGTATTTT. Protein: CAISGVSGGAGTDTQYF.

The chain employs TRBV7-8 and TRBJ2-2, with 7 bases fitting TRBD2. CDR1 is SGHVS and CDR2 is FQNEAQ in the germline V gene. This CDR3 comprises 17 residues. Trimming removed 3 bases from V and 1 base from J; junction bases left unmatched: 8. DNA for the CDR3: TGTGCCAGCAGCTTGGGCGGGGGATGGGGGAACACCGGGGAGCTGTTTTTT. It yields the protein CASSLGGGWGNTGELFF.

This clone was seen a single time. The chain uses TRBV6-5 and TRBJ1-4, with D uncertain. The V and J ends lost 0 bases and 8 bases respectively, with 10 bases between them. The germline CDR1 and CDR2 sequences are MNHEY and SVGAGI. The CDR3 is 14 residues long. This chain's CDR3 is CASSYSGFKEKLFF. DNA for the CDR3: TGTGCCAGCAGTTACTCAGGGTTTAAGGAAAAACTGTTTTTT.

The chain is built from TRBV19 and TRBJ2-1; TRBD2 agrees at 10 bases. Unmatched junction bases numbered 3, after V lost 5 bases and J lost 2 bases. Per germline, CDR1 LNHDA and CDR2 SQIVND (reference sequence). The CDR3 is 15 amino acids. CDR3 amino acids: CASSLSGGAYNEQFF. In DNA, the CDR3 is TGTGCCAGTAGTTTAAGCGGGGGGGCCTACAATGAGCAGTTCTTC.

V usage is TRBV25-1 and J usage is TRBJ1-1, with unresolved D. Germline values: CDR1 MGHDK, CDR2 SYGVNS. The CDR3 is 15 residues long. The V and J ends lost 5 bases and 6 bases respectively, with 19 bases between them. The CDR3 DNA follows: TGTGCCAGCAGTCCCCGTTCAAGAATGACTTCTGAAGCTTTCTTT. This encodes CASSPRSRMTSEAFF.

The chain couples TRBV7-2 to TRBJ2-1; 12 positions agree with TRBD2. V was clipped by 5 bases and J by 0 bases; unmatched bases: 5. Germline V gene sequence: CDR1 SGHTA, CDR2 FQGNSA. The CDR3 length is 17 residues. The CDR3 region has the DNA TGTGCCAGCAGCGTAACTAGCGGGGGGAGCTCCTACAATGAGCAGTTCTTC. Amino acid sequence: CASSVTSGGSSYNEQFF.

This rearrangement joins TRBV7-8 to TRBJ2-7, with no clear D. V was shortened by 0 bases and J by 1 base, with 7 bases between the two germline ends. CDR1 is SGHVS, CDR2 FQNEAQ, per germline. The CDR3 has 14 residues. As DNA, the CDR3 is TGTGCCAGCAGCTTAGCGGAGCAGTCCTACGAGCAGTACTTC. This codes for CASSLAEQSYEQYF.

The CDR3: CASSLGQGAHHEQYF. The CDR3 nucleotides read TGTGCCAGCAGTTTAGGGCAGGGGGCCCACCACGAGCAGTACTTC. The rearrangement links TRBV27 to TRBJ2-7; TRBD1 agrees at 8 bases. The germline V gene has CDR1 MNHEY and CDR2 SMNVEV (reference sequence). Trimming took 2 bases from V and 5 from J; bases not matched to a gene: 8. The CDR3 is 15 residues long.

The chain links TRBV7-8 to TRBJ2-3; TRBD2 aligns across 16 bases. CDR1 is SGHVS, CDR2 FQNEAQ, per germline. V dropped 1 base and J dropped 13; count of bases not matched to a gene: 11. The CDR3 has 17 residues. This CDR3 is CASSLDLPGLAGGLEYF. DNA of the CDR3: TGTGCCAGCAGCTTAGACCTACCGGGACTAGCGGGGGGGCTGGAGTATTTT.

The chain combines TRBV7-2 with TRBJ2-7; 8 bases map to TRBD2. The CDR3 has 14 amino acids. The germline gives CDR1 SGHTA, CDR2 FQGNSA. Germline trimming cut 10 bases from V and 7 bases from J; bases unmatched to any gene: 15. The CDR3 loop reads CANSISGTPGEQYF. The DNA of the CDR3 is TGTGCCAACTCTATTAGCGGGACCCCGGGGGAGCAGTACTTC. The full variable domain, with the rest looked up from reference TRBV7-2 and TRBJ2-7, is GAGVSQSPSNKVTEKGKDVELRCDPISGHTALYWYRQSLGQGLEFLIYFQGNSAPDKSGLPSDRFSAERTGGSVSTLTIQRTQQEDSAVYLCANSISGTPGEQYFGPGTRLTVT.

The chain recombines TRBV5-1 with TRBJ1-3, with D perhaps TRBD1 (6 bases). Between the trimmed V and J ends, which lost 4 bases and 3 bases, there was a span of 14 bases. CDR1 is SGHRS, CDR2 YFSETQ, per germline. The CDR3 has 15 amino acids. The CDR3 loop is CASSETGALGNTIYF. The CDR3 nucleotides are TGCGCCAGCAGCGAGACAGGTGCCCTTGGAAACACCATATATTTT.

This chain uses TRBV23-1 with TRBJ1-2; 8 bases match TRBD1. TRBV23-1 is known as an ORF, though its function is uncertain. The CDR3 covers 14 residues. V lost 6 bases and J lost 2; bases outside the gene matches: 5. The CDR3 spells CASRWDRLNYGYTF. CDR3 nucleotide sequence: TGCGCCAGCAGGTGGGACAGGTTGAACTATGGCTACACCTTC.

The chain links TRBV13 to TRBJ2-7; D call uncertain. V lost 3 bases to trimming and J lost 7 bases, with 13 bases between them. The CDR3 sequence is 13 residues long. Germline CDR1 and CDR2: PRHDT and FYEKMQ (reference sequence). The CDR3 DNA sequence: TGTGCCAGCAGCTTCTCCGACTTAGGGGAGCAGTACTTC. Residues: CASSFSDLGEQYF.

This rearrangement joins TRBV5-1 to TRBJ2-7, with D tentatively TRBD2 (6 bases). The CDR3 runs 15 residues. Germline V gene lookup returns CDR1 SGHRS and CDR2 YFSETQ. Trimming removed 1 base from V and 3 bases from J, with 14 bases in between. CDR3: CASSLNGGNLYEQYF. DNA of the CDR3: TGCGCCAGCAGCTTGAATGGAGGGAACCTCTACGAGCAGTACTTC.